This T cell receptor (beta chain) came from a study of blood T cell repertoires in COVID-19. Participants' own reports of clinical history determined their cohort assignment. The CDR3 contains 16 residues. Germline V CDR1 and CDR2: MGHRA, YSYEKL. The V and J ends lost 3 bases and 4 bases, in that order; junction bases with no gene match: 8. Methods used by the authors: Reference gene primer amplification yielded estimated nucleated cell counts. The method was immunoSEQ multiplex PCR; TCRdb's version includes in-frame clones alone and lacks a portion of them. Clone size and V and J calls were adopted from that table, with D and trimming inferred from the DNA. The table lists more than 250,000 clones, about 90% of them singletons.

V gene TRBV4-1 combines with J gene TRBJ1-5, with TRBD1 matching 8 bases. Sample: PBMCs or T cells enriched from blood (not recorded which). The TCR comes from a woman in her twenties or thirties who had recovered from COVID-19. CDR3 residues: CASSQKDRDLNQPQHF. Written as DNA, the CDR3 is TGCGCCAGCAGCCAGAAGGACAGGGACCTTAATCAGCCCCAGCATTTT.